This T cell receptor (beta chain) was observed in a study of cytomegalovirus exposure and HLA in healthy donors. 13 Jbeta primers and 60 Vbeta primers were used for the PCR. The repertoire was sequenced with immunoSEQ multiplex PCR; TCRdb's copy has only in-frame clones and lacks some. Of under 200,000 clones in the sample, roughly 80% were seen once. As for this clone: Its antigen remains unknown.

Overall study results and limits: Published work reported that the classifier diagnosed cytomegalovirus status with high specificity and sensitivity.

The TCR was taken from a man in his sixties in good health and CMV-seronegative. Sequencing was performed on PBMCs.

DNA for the CDR3: TGCGCCAGCAGCCAAGGGGCAGAAGACTATGGCTACACCTTC. This encodes CASSQGAEDYGYTF. This chain joins TRBV4-1 and TRBJ1-2; D not resolved. CDR1 is MGHRA and CDR2 is YSYEKL in the germline V gene. The CDR3 consists of 14 residues. V was clipped by 1 base and J by 3 bases, with 9 bases between them.